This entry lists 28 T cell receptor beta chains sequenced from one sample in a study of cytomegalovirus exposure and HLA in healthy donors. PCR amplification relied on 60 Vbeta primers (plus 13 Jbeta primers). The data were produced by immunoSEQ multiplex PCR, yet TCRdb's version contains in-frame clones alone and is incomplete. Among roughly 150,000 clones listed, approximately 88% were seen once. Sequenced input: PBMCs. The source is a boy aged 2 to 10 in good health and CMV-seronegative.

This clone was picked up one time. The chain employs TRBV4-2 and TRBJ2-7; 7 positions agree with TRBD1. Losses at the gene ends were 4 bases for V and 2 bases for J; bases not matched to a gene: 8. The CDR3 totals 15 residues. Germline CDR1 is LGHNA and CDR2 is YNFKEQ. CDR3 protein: CASSLRDSEAYEQYF. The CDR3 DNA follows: TGTGCCAGCAGCCTTCGGGACAGCGAAGCCTACGAGCAGTACTTC.

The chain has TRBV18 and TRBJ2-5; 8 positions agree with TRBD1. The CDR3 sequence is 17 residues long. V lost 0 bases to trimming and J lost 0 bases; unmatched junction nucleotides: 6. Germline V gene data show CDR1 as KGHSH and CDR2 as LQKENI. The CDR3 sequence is CASSPPRGQADQETQYF. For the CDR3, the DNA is TGTGCCAGCTCACCACCCAGGGGACAGGCGGACCAAGAGACCCAGTACTTC.

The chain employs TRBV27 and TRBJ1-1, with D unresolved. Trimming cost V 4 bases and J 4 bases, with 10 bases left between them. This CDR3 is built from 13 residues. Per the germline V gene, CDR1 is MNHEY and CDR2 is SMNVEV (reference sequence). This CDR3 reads CASSYSAPTEAFF. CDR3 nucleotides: TGTGCCAGCAGTTACTCTGCCCCCACTGAAGCTTTCTTT.

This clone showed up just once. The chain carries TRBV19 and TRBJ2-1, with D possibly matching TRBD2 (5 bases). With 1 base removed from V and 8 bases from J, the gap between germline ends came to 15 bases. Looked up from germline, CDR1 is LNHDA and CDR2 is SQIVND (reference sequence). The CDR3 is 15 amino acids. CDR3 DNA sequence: TGTGCCAGTAGTATAGTATCGGGAACCACGGATGAGCAGTTCTTC. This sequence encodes CASSIVSGTTDEQFF.

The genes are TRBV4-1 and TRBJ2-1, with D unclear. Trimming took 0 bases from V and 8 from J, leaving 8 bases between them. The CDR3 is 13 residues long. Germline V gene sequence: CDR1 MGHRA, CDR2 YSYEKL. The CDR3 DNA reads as TGCGCCAGCAGCCAAGATGGAGCAGATGAGCAGTTCTTC. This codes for CASSQDGADEQFF.

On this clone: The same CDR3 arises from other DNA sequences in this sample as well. The CDR3 bases are TGTGCCAGCAGTTACTCGGGGGGGAGCACTGAAGCTTTCTTT. Amino acid sequence: CASSYSGGSTEAFF. The chain is built from TRBV6-5 and TRBJ1-1, with D perhaps matching TRBD1 (5 bases). The CDR3 totals 14 residues. Germline CDR1 reads MNHEY; CDR2 reads SVGAGI. V was trimmed by 0 bases and J by 4 bases, leaving 9 bases between them.

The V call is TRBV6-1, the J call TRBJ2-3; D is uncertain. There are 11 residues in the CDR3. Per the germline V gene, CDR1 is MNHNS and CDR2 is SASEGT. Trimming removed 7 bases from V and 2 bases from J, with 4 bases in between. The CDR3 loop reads CASTNTDTQYF. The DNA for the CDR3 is TGTGCCAGCACCAACACAGATACGCAGTATTTT.

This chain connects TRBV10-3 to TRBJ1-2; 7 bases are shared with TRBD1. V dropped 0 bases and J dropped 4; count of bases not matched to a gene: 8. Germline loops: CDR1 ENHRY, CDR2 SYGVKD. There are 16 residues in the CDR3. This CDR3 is CAISESIGGGFYGYTF. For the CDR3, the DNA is TGTGCCATCAGTGAGTCTATAGGAGGGGGCTTCTATGGCTACACCTTC.

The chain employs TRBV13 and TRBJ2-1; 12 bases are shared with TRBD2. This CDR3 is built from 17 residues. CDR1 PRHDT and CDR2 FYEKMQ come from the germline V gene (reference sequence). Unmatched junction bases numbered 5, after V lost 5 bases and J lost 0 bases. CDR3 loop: CASSPGLAGSSYNEQFF. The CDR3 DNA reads TGTGCCAGCAGCCCCGGACTAGCGGGGAGCTCCTACAATGAGCAGTTCTTC.

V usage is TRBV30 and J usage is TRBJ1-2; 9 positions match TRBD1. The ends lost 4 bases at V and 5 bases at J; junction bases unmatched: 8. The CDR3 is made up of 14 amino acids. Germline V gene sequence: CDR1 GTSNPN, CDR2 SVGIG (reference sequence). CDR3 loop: CAWTKQGAGYGYTF. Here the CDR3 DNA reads TGTGCCTGGACCAAACAGGGGGCTGGGTATGGCTACACCTTC.

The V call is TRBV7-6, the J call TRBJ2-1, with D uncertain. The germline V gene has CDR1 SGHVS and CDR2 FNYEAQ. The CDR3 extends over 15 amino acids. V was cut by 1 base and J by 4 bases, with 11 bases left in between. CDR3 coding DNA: TGTGCCAGCAGCTTAGAAGCGAGCCTATACAATGAGCAGTTCTTC. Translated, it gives CASSLEASLYNEQFF.

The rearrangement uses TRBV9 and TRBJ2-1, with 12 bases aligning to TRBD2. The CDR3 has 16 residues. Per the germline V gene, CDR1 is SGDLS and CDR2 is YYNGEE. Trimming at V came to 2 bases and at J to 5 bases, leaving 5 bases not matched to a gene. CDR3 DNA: TGTGCCAGCAGCGTCGGTGGACTAGCGGGACACAATGAGCAGTTCTTC. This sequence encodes CASSVGGLAGHNEQFF.

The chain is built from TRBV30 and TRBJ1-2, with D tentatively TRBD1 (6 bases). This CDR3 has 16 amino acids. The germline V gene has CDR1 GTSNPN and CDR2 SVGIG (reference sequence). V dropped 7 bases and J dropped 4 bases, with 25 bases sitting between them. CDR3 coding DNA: TGTGCCTCCATGCTAGGGGGACGACAAGCCCCCTATGGCTACACCTTC. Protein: CASMLGGRQAPYGYTF.

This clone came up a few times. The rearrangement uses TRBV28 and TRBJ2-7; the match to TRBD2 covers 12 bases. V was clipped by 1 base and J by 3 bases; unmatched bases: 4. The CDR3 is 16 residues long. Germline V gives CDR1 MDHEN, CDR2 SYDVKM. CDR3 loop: CASSLSSGRALYEQYF. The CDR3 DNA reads TGTGCCAGCAGTTTATCTAGCGGGAGGGCCCTCTACGAGCAGTACTTC.

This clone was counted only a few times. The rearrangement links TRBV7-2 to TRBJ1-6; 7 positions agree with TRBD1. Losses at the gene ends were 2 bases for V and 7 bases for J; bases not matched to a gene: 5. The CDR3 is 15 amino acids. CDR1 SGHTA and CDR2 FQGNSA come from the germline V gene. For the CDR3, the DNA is TGTGCCAGCAGCTTACTGGAGACAGGGAATTCACCCCTCCACTTT. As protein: CASSLLETGNSPLHF.

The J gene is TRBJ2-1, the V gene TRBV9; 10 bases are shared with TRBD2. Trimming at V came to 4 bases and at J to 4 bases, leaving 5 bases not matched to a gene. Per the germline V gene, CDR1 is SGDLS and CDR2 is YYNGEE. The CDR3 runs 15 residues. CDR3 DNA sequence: TGTGCCAGCAGCTACCGGACTAGCGGTTACAATGAGCAGTTCTTC. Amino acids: CASSYRTSGYNEQFF.

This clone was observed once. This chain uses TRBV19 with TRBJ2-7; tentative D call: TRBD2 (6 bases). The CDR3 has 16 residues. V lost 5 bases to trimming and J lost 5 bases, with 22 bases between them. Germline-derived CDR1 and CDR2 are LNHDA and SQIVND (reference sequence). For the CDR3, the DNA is TGTGCCAGTAGTTCCCTATCGACGATTCCGGGGGACGAGCAGTACTTC. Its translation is CASSSLSTIPGDEQYF.

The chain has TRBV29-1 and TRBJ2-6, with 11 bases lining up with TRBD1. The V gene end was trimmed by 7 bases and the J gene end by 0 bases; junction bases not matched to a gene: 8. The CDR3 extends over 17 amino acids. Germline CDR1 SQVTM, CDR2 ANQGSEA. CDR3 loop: CSAIRDRGASGANVLTF. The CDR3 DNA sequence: TGCAGCGCAATCCGGGACAGGGGGGCCTCTGGGGCCAACGTCCTGACTTTC.

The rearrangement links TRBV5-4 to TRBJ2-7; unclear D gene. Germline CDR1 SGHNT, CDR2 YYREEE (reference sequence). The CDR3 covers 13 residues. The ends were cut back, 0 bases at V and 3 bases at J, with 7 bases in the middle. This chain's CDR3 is CASSLVDSYEQYF. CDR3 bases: TGTGCCAGCAGCTTGGTCGATAGCTACGAGCAGTACTTC.

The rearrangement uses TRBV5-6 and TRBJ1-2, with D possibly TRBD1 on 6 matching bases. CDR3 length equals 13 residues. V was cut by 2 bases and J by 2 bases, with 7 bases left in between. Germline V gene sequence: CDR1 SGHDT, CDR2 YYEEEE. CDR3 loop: CASSFGGNYGYTF. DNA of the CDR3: TGTGCCAGCAGCTTTGGGGGCAACTATGGCTACACCTTC.

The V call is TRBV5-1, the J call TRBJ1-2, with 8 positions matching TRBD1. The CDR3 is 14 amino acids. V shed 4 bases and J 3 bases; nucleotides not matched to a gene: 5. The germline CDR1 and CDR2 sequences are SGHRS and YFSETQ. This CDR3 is CASSLRQGYYGYTF. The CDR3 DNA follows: TGCGCCAGCAGCCTTCGACAGGGGTACTATGGCTACACCTTC.

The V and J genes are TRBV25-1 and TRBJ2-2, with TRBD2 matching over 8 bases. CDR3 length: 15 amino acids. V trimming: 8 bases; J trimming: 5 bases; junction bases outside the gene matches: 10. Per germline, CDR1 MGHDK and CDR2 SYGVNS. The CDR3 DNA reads TGTGCCAGCCGGGAGGGACATTTTGAAACCGGGGAGCTGTTTTTT. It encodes CASREGHFETGELFF.

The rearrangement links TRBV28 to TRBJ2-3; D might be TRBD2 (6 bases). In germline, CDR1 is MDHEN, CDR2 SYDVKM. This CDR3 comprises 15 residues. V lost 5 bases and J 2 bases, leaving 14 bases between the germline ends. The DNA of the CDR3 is TGTGCCAGCAGTGGGGGACTTAGAACCACAGATACGCAGTATTTT. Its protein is CASSGGLRTTDTQYF.

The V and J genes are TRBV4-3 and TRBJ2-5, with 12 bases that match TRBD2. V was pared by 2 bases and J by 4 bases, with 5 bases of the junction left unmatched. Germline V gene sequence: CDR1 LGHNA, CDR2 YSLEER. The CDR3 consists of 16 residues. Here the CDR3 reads CASSQLAGGRPETQYF. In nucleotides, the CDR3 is TGCGCCAGCAGCCAACTAGCGGGGGGGCGTCCAGAGACCCAGTACTTC.

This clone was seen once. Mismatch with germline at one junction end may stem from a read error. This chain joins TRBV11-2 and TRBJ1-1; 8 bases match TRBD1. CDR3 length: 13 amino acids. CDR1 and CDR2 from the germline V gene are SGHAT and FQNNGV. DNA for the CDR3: TGTGCCAGCAGTTTAGACAGGGGCACTGAAGCTTTCTTT. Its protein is CASSLDRGTEAFF.

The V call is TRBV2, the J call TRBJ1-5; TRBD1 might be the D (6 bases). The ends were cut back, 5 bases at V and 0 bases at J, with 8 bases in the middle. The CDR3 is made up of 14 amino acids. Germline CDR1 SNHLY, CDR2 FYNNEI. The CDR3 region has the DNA TGTGCCAGCAGTCGGGACAATAGCAATCAGCCCCAGCATTTT. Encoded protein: CASSRDNSNQPQHF. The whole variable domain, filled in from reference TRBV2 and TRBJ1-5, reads EPEVTQTPSHQVTQMGQEVILRCVPISNHLYFYWYRQILGQKVEFLVSFYNNEISEKSEIFDDQFSVERPDGSNFTLKIRSTKLEDSAMYFCASSRDNSNQPQHFGDGTRLSIL.

The CDR3 bases are TGTGCCAGCAGTGTAGGAGGGGGCGAGGAAAAACTGTTTTTT. Translating gives CASSVGGGEEKLFF. V is TRBV6-1 and J is TRBJ1-4, with 7 bases identical to TRBD1. The V segment lost 4 bases and the J segment 8 bases; nucleotides outside the gene matches: 7. Per the germline V gene, CDR1 is MNHNS and CDR2 is SASEGT. The CDR3 is made up of 14 amino acids.

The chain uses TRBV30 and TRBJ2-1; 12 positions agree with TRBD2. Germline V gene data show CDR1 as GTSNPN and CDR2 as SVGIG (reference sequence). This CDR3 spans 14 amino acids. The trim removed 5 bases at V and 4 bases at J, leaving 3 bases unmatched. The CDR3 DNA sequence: TGTGCCTGGGGGGGGACTAGCGGGTACAATGAGCAGTTCTTC. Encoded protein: CAWGGTSGYNEQFF.